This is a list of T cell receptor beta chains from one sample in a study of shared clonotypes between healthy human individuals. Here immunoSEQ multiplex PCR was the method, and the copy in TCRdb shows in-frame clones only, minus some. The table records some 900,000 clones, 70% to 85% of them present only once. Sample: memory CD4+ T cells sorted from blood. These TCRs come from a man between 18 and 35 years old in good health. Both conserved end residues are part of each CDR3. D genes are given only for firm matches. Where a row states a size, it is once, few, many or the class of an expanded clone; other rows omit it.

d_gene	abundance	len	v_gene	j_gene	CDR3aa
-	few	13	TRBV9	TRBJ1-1	CASSVRGDTEAFF
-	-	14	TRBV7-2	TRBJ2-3	CASSLDSHTDTQYF
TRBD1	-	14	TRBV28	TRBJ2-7	CASINQGANYEQYF
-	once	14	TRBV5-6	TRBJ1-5	CASPGGYSNQPQHF
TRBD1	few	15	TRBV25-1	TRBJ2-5	CASSDSGQGGETQYF
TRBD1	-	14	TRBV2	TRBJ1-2	CATLQEGARVGYTF
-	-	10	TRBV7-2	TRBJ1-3	CASSLESWYF
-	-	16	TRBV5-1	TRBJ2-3	CASSLGVSRGTDTQYF
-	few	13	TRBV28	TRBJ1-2	CASRTVHNYGYTF
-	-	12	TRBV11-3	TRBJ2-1	CASSQSNAEQFF
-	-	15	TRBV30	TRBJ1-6	CAWSTSSGRRSPLHF
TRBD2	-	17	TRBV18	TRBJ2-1	CASSPPGLAGGLNEQFF
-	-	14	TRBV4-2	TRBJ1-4	CASSSNLGREKLFF
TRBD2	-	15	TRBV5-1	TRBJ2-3	CASSSVGRGTDTQYF
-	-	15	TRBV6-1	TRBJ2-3	CASRTQSFSTDTQYF
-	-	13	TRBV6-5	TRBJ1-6	CASSYRVLSPLHF
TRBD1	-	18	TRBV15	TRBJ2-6	CATSRDRTGTGGANVLTF
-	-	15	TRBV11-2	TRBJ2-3	CASSQGRALSDTQYF
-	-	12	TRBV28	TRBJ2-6	CASSFEANVLTF
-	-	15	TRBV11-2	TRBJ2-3	CASSRVHASTDTQYF
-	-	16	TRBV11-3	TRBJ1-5	CASSPQLGERFQPQHF
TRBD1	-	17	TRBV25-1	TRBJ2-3	CASSDATGGDRTDTQYF
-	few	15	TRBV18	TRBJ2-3	CASSPRGVRTDTQYF